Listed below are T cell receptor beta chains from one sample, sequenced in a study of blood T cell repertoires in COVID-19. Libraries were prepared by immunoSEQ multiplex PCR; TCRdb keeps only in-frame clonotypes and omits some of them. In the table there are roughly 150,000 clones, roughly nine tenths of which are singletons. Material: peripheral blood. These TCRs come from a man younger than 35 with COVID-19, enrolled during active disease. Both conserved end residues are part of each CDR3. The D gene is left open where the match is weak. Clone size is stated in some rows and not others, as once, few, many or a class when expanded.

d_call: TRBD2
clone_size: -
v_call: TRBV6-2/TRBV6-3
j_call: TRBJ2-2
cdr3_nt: TGTGCCAGCAGCTTAGCGGGATCCACCGGGGAGCTGTTTTTT
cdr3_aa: CASSLAGSTGELFF

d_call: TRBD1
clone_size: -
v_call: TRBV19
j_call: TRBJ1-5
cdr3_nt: TGTGCCAGTAGTACAGCGACAGGGGTTATCGATCAGCCCCAGCATTTT
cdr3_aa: CASSTATGVIDQPQHF

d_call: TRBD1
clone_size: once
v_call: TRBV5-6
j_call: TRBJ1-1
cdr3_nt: TGTGCCAGCACCCGGGACAGCCAGACTGAAGCTTTCTTT
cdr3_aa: CASTRDSQTEAFF

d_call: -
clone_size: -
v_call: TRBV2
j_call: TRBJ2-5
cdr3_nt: TGTGCCAGCAGCCGGGGGCAAGAGACCCAGTACTTC
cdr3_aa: CASSRGQETQYF

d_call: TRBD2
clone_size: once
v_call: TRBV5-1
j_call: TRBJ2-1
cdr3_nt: TGCGCCAGCAGCGTCGGGACTAGCGGGAGGATTGAGCAGTTCTTC
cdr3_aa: CASSVGTSGRIEQFF

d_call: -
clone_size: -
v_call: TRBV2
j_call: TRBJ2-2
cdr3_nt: TGTGCCAGCAACAGGGAGGGCACCGGGGAGCTGTTTTTT
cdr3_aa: CASNREGTGELFF

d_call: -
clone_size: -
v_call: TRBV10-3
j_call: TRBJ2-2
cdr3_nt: TGTGCCATACCGGATGCAATAAAGCGGGACACCGGGGAGCTGTTTTTT
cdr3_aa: CAIPDAIKRDTGELFF

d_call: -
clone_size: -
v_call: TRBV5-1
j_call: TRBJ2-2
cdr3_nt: TGCGCCAGCAGCTTGGGTCTTTTCTCCGGGGAGCTGTTTTTT
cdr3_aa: CASSLGLFSGELFF

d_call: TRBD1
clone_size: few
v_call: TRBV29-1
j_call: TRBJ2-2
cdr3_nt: TGCAGCGTTGTACAGGGGGGTGACACCGGGGAGCTGTTTTTT
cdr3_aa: CSVVQGGDTGELFF

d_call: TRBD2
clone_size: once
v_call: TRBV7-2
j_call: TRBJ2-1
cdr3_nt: TGTGCCAGCAGCCGGACTATAGCGGGGGCGTCCTACAATGAGCAGTTCTTC
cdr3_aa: CASSRTIAGASYNEQFF

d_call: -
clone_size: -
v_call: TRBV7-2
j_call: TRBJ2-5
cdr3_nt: TGTGCCAGCAGCTTAGTCCAGGGTGAGACCCAGTACTTC
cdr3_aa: CASSLVQGETQYF

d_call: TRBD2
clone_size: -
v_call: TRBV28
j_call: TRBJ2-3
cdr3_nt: TGTGCCAGCAGTCTTAGCGGGAAGGCAGATACGCAGTATTTT
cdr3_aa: CASSLSGKADTQYF